These 30 T cell receptor beta chains were all obtained from the same sample, sequenced in a study of OX40 agonist ivuxolimab in advanced cancers. Sequenced by immunoSEQ multiplex PCR; TCRdb stores in-frame clones only, minus some. Found here are nearly 110,000 clones, 85% to 95% of them singletons; the top ten hold approximately 1.1%. The sequencing here drew on CD4+ or CD8+ T cells sorted from blood, taken in a trial of the OX40 agonist ivuxolimab. The receptor source for this set is an adult with an advanced solid tumor such as melanoma, head and neck, liver or kidney cancer.

This chain joins TRBV2 and TRBJ1-3; maybe TRBD1 (5 bases). CDR3 length: 12 residues. Between the trimmed V and J ends, which lost 8 bases and 7 bases, there was a span of 12 bases. Per the germline V gene, CDR1 is SNHLY and CDR2 is FYNNEI. Written as DNA, the CDR3 is TGTGCCAGCGTGCTCAGGGAGAACACCATATATTTT. Amino acid sequence: CASVLRENTIYF.

The V call is TRBV5-5, the J call TRBJ2-1; the D is unclear. Trimming removed 6 bases from V and 7 bases from J, with 23 bases in between. The germline V gene encodes CDR1 SGHKS and CDR2 YYEKEE (reference sequence). This CDR3 spans 16 amino acids. CDR3 loop: CASTPLNSLKVNEQFF. DNA for the CDR3: TGTGCCAGCACCCCCTTAAACTCCCTAAAGGTGAATGAGCAGTTCTTC.

The chain combines TRBV9 with TRBJ2-5; 8 bases are shared with TRBD2. This CDR3 spans 15 amino acids. Germline V CDR1 and CDR2: SGDLS, YYNGEE. V lost 0 bases to trimming and J lost 4 bases; unmatched junction nucleotides: 5. CDR3 sequence: CASSVAWGTRETQYF. In nucleotides, the CDR3 is TGTGCCAGCAGCGTAGCGTGGGGGACTAGAGAGACCCAGTACTTC.

The chain carries TRBV18 and TRBJ2-2, with D possibly TRBD1 on 7 matching bases. There are 15 residues in the CDR3. The V end lost 2 bases, the J end lost 4 bases, and 11 bases lay between the germline ends. The germline gives CDR1 KGHSH, CDR2 LQKENI. CDR3 protein: CASSPNQGGTGELFF. CDR3 DNA sequence: TGTGCCAGCTCACCAAACCAGGGGGGCACCGGGGAGCTGTTTTTT. Looking up the rest from reference TRBV18 and TRBJ2-2 gives the full variable domain: NAGVMQNPRHLVRRRGQEARLRCSPMKGHSHVYWYRQLPEEGLKFMVYLQKENIIDESGMPKERFSAEFPKEGPSILRIQQVVRGDSAAYFCASSPNQGGTGELFFGEGSRLTVL.

The rearrangement uses TRBV30 and TRBJ1-1; D not certain. V was shortened by 2 bases and J by 1 base, with 8 bases between the two germline ends. Germline CDR1 GTSNPN, CDR2 SVGIG (reference sequence). The CDR3 has 13 amino acids. The CDR3 protein is CAWSTLTNTEAFF. As DNA, the CDR3 is TGTGCCTGGAGTACACTGACGAACACTGAAGCTTTCTTT.

The genes are TRBV18 and TRBJ2-3; unclear D gene. Germline lookup yields CDR1 KGHSH and CDR2 LQKENI. This CDR3 is built from 17 residues. V lost 3 bases, J lost 1 base, and 17 bases lay in between. CDR3: CASSPGWGRAGTDTQYF. The CDR3 nucleotides are TGTGCCAGCTCACCCGGATGGGGTCGCGCTGGCACAGATACGCAGTATTTT.

The J gene is TRBJ2-5, the V gene TRBV15; D gene uncertain. V lost 1 base, J lost 1 base, and 1 base lay in between. The germline CDR1 and CDR2 sequences are LNHNV and YYDKDF (reference sequence). The CDR3 consists of 12 residues. In nucleotides, the CDR3 is TGTGCCACCAGCAGAGCCCAAGAGACCCAGTACTTC. It codes for CATSRAQETQYF.

The chain uses TRBV5-1 and TRBJ2-5; 12 nucleotides match TRBD1. This CDR3 is built from 16 residues. After removal of 0 bases from V and 5 bases from J, the junction contained 5 bases not matched to a gene. Germline loops: CDR1 SGHRS, CDR2 YFSETQ. The CDR3 sequence is CASSLVGQGAHETQYF. In nucleotides, the CDR3 is TGCGCCAGCAGCTTGGTGGGACAGGGGGCGCATGAGACCCAGTACTTC.

The genes are TRBV7-2 and TRBJ1-1, with no clear D. Germline V gives CDR1 SGHTA, CDR2 FQGNSA. CDR3 size: 11 residues. The V end was cut by 8 bases, the J end by 2 bases, with 6 bases between. CDR3 in DNA: TGTGCCAGCCGGATTAACACTGAAGCTTTCTTT. Translating it yields CASRINTEAFF. Based on the CDR3 plus reference TRBV7-2 and TRBJ1-1, the full variable domain is GAGVSQSPSNKVTEKGKDVELRCDPISGHTALYWYRQSLGQGLEFLIYFQGNSAPDKSGLPSDRFSAERTGGSVSTLTIQRTQQEDSAVYLCASRINTEAFFGQGTRLTVV.

The CDR3 DNA sequence: TGTGCCACCAGCAGATTCCCCGGGACAGGGGACAACACCTACGAGCAGTACTTC. This encodes CATSRFPGTGDNTYEQYF. The chain recombines TRBV15 with TRBJ2-7; TRBD1 matches 10 bases. Germline CDR1 is LNHNV and CDR2 is YYDKDF (reference sequence). V shed 2 bases, J shed 2 bases, and the junction held 12 bases outside the gene matches. The CDR3 totals 18 residues.

The chain has TRBV11-2 and TRBJ2-3; D is possibly TRBD1 (6 bases). Germline V CDR1 and CDR2: SGHAT, FQNNGV. V gave up 2 bases and J gave up 2 bases, with 14 bases separating them. This CDR3 spans 16 amino acids. Here the CDR3 DNA reads TGTGCCAGCAGCTTAAGGGACACCAGATACACAGATACGCAGTATTTT. This translates into CASSLRDTRYTDTQYF. Drawing the rest from reference TRBV11-2 and TRBJ2-3, the complete variable domain is EAGVAQSPRYKIIEKRQSVAFWCNPISGHATLYWYQQILGQGPKLLIQFQNNGVVDDSQLPKDRFSAERLKGVDSTLKIQPAKLEDSAVYLCASSLRDTRYTDTQYFGPGTRLTVL.

CDR3 nucleotide sequence: TGTGCCAGCAGTGTCCAGAGGGCTAGCTCCTACAATGAGCAGTTCTTC. Translation: CASSVQRASSYNEQFF. V gene TRBV6-1 combines with J gene TRBJ2-1; the D gene is possibly TRBD2 (5 bases). CDR1 is MNHNS and CDR2 is SASEGT in the germline V gene. The CDR3 has 16 amino acids. The V and J ends lost 4 bases and 0 bases respectively, with 13 bases between them.

This clone was detected a few times. This chain joins TRBV19 and TRBJ2-2, with 8 bases aligning to TRBD2. The V and J ends lost 5 bases and 8 bases, in that order; junction bases with no gene match: 10. The CDR3 consists of 15 residues. Germline loops: CDR1 LNHDA, CDR2 SQIVND (reference sequence). The CDR3 DNA follows: TGTGCCAGTAGTTCTAGGCCCGGGACTAGAGGGGAGCTGTTTTTT. It translates to CASSSRPGTRGELFF.

V gene TRBV5-1 combines with J gene TRBJ2-1; perhaps TRBD2 as D (5 bases). CDR1 and CDR2 (germline): SGHRS, YFSETQ. The CDR3 spans 15 residues. The V end lost 1 base, the J end lost 1 base, and 9 bases lay between the germline ends. The CDR3 here is CASSLRGPSYNEQFF. CDR3 bases: TGCGCCAGCAGCTTGAGAGGGCCTTCCTACAATGAGCAGTTCTTC.

This clone was seen many times. The chain uses TRBV9 and TRBJ2-1; TRBD2 agrees at 14 bases. The CDR3 has 15 residues. V trimming: 4 bases; J trimming: 5 bases; junction bases outside the gene matches: 2. Germline CDR1 is SGDLS and CDR2 is YYNGEE. The CDR3 here is CASSPGLAGDNEQFF. The CDR3 DNA reads TGTGCCAGCAGCCCGGGACTAGCGGGAGACAATGAGCAGTTCTTC.

The chain has TRBV18 and TRBJ1-5; maybe TRBD1 (5 bases). Deletions cut 1 base from V and 0 bases from J, with 7 bases between. Germline V gives CDR1 KGHSH, CDR2 LQKENI. The CDR3 is 15 residues long. The CDR3 here is CASSPQGYSNQPQHF. The CDR3 nucleotides read TGTGCCAGCTCACCACAGGGGTATAGCAATCAGCCCCAGCATTTT.

V gene TRBV6-6 combines with J gene TRBJ2-7, with no clear D. Germline V gene sequence: CDR1 MNHNY, CDR2 SVGAGI (reference sequence). There are 11 residues in the CDR3. Trimming cost V 7 bases and J 3 bases, with 7 bases left between them. CDR3 amino acids: CASTTDYEQYF. As DNA, the CDR3 is TGTGCCAGCACTACGGACTACGAGCAGTACTTC.

CDR3 DNA: TGTGCCAGCGCGGACAGTACCACCGGGGAGCTGTTTTTT. Translating gives CASADSTTGELFF. The V gene is TRBV27, the J gene TRBJ2-2; a possible D gene is TRBD1 (6 bases). The CDR3 has 13 residues. The germline gives CDR1 MNHEY, CDR2 SMNVEV (reference sequence). Trimming stripped 8 bases from V and 4 bases from J, with 11 bases between.

V and J are TRBV7-9 and TRBJ2-2, with D possibly being TRBD2 (6 bases). Trimming stripped 2 bases from V and 0 bases from J, with 10 bases between. The CDR3 loop spans 16 amino acids. Per the germline V gene, CDR1 is SEHNR and CDR2 is FQNEAQ (reference sequence). This chain's CDR3 is CASSLLGGSNTGELFF. The CDR3 DNA reads TGTGCCAGCAGCTTACTTGGAGGGTCGAACACCGGGGAGCTGTTTTTT.

The chain employs TRBV5-1 and TRBJ2-7; 10 bases agree with TRBD2. From germline, CDR1 is SGHRS and CDR2 YFSETQ. J was trimmed by 5 bases and V by 6 bases; bases with no gene match: 14. The CDR3 loop spans 16 amino acids. The CDR3 DNA reads as TGCGCCAGCACCATGACTAGCGGGCCGGGAGGGGACGAGCAGTACTTC. Protein: CASTMTSGPGGDEQYF. The full variable domain, with the rest looked up from reference TRBV5-1 and TRBJ2-7, is KAGVTQTPRYLIKTRGQQVTLSCSPISGHRSVSWYQQTPGQGLQFLFEYFSETQRNKGNFPGRFSGRQFSNSRSEMNVSTLELGDSALYLCASTMTSGPGGDEQYFGPGTRLTVT.

The chain uses TRBV7-3 and TRBJ2-7, with 8 bases fitting TRBD1. The CDR3 is 15 amino acids. Per germline, CDR1 SGHTA and CDR2 FQGTGA. V dropped 5 bases and J dropped 4; count of bases not matched to a gene: 10. Here the CDR3 reads CASSLRQGQGYEQYF. The CDR3 DNA reads as TGTGCCAGCAGCCTGCGACAGGGGCAGGGATACGAGCAGTACTTC.

The J gene is TRBJ1-4, the V gene TRBV5-1; D unresolved. This CDR3 spans 14 amino acids. The ends were cut back, 6 bases at V and 2 bases at J, with 11 bases in the middle. CDR1 is SGHRS and CDR2 is YFSETQ in the germline V gene. Here the CDR3 DNA reads TGCGCCAGCACCAGGTTGGGCACTAATGAAAAACTGTTTTTT. It translates to CASTRLGTNEKLFF.

This clone was counted a single time. V gene TRBV27 combines with J gene TRBJ2-7; TRBD2 matches at 7 bases. V lost 3 bases and J lost 1; bases outside the gene matches: 6. The CDR3 covers 15 residues. CDR1 MNHEY and CDR2 SMNVEV come from the germline V gene (reference sequence). DNA of the CDR3: TGTGCCAGCAGTTTGCGGGGAGGGCTATCCTACGAGCAGTACTTC. Residues: CASSLRGGLSYEQYF.

This chain's CDR3 is CASSQDRTSGRASYNEQFF. The CDR3 nucleotides are TGTGCCAGCAGCCAAGATCGGACTAGCGGGAGGGCTAGCTACAATGAGCAGTTCTTC. The chain has TRBV4-2 and TRBJ2-1; 15 bases are shared with TRBD2. In germline, CDR1 is LGHNA, CDR2 YNFKEQ. The CDR3 is made up of 19 amino acids. Germline trimming cut 0 bases from V and 3 bases from J; bases unmatched to any gene: 6.

The rearrangement joins TRBV19 to TRBJ1-6; possible D gene TRBD1, 6 bases. Trimming shortened V by 8 bases and J by 7 bases, and 15 bases separated the two germline ends. The CDR3 consists of 14 residues. Germline loops: CDR1 LNHDA, CDR2 SQIVND (reference sequence). CDR3 coding DNA: TGTGCCAGTGGAGACAGGCCTCGGAATTCACCCCTCCACTTT. Protein sequence: CASGDRPRNSPLHF.

This clone was found once. V and J are TRBV7-2 and TRBJ2-7, with TRBD2 as a possible D gene (5 bases). V shed 3 bases and J shed 4 bases, with 13 bases lying between them. The germline V gene encodes CDR1 SGHTA and CDR2 FQGNSA. The CDR3 covers 14 residues. The CDR3 here is CASSFLGVGYEQYF. In DNA form, the CDR3 reads TGTGCCAGCAGCTTCCTCGGGGTAGGATACGAGCAGTACTTC.

The rearrangement joins TRBV5-4 to TRBJ2-5, with 9 bases fitting TRBD2. The CDR3 runs to 17 residues. V gave up 0 bases and J gave up 4 bases; unmatched junction bases: 10. Germline lookup yields CDR1 SGHNT and CDR2 YYREEE (reference sequence). Here the CDR3 DNA reads TGTGCCAGCAGCTTGGGAGTGGGGCGGGAGGGCCGAGAGACCCAGTACTTC. As protein: CASSLGVGREGRETQYF.

V and J are TRBV7-2 and TRBJ2-5; perhaps TRBD2 as D (6 bases). V was trimmed by 5 bases and J by 2 bases, leaving 18 bases between them. The CDR3 is 16 residues long. Germline V gene sequence: CDR1 SGHTA, CDR2 FQGNSA. The chain's CDR3 is CASSPPPSRGQETQYF. In DNA, the CDR3 is TGTGCCAGCAGCCCGCCCCCCTCGCGGGGTCAAGAGACCCAGTACTTC.

The gene calls are TRBV29-1 and TRBJ1-5; no clear D. Trimming took off 4 bases at V and 5 bases at J, with 15 bases between the two ends. Per germline, CDR1 SQVTM and CDR2 ANQGSEA. This CDR3 is 14 amino acids long. The CDR3 nucleotides are TGCAGCGTTGTGGGGATCTCATCTTATCAGCCCCAGCATTTT. This translates into CSVVGISSYQPQHF.

V usage is TRBV6-6 and J usage is TRBJ2-7; 8 nucleotides match TRBD1. With V trimmed by 6 bases and J by 2 bases, 9 bases remained unmatched. Germline CDR1 MNHNY, CDR2 SVGAGI (reference sequence). The CDR3 runs to 15 residues. The CDR3 coding sequence is TGTGCCAGCAGCCTACAGACAGGGGTAACCTACGAGCAGTACTTC. Translated, it gives CASSLQTGVTYEQYF.